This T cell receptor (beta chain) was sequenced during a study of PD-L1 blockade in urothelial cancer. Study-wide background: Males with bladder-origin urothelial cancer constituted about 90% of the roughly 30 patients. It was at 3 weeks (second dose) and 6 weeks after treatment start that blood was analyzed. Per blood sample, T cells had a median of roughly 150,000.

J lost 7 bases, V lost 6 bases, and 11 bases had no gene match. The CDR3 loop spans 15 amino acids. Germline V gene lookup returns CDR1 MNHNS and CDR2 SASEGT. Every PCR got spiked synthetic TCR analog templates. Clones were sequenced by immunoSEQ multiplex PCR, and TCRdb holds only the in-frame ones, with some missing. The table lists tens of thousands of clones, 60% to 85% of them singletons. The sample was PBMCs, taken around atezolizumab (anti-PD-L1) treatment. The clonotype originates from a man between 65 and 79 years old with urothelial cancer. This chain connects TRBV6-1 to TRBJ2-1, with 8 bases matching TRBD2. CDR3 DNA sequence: TGTGCCAGCAGACCCGGGGGGGCCCTTCAAAATGAGCAGTTCTTC. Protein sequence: CASRPGGALQNEQFF.